These 10 T cell receptor beta chains originate from one sample sequenced in a study of cytomegalovirus exposure and HLA in healthy donors. The PCR made use of 60 Vbeta and 13 Jbeta primers. The data were produced by immunoSEQ multiplex PCR, yet TCRdb's version contains in-frame clones alone and is incomplete. The sample has 150,000 to 200,000 clones, 79% seen once. The source material was PBMCs. These receptors were obtained from a woman in her 50s in good health and CMV-seronegative.

The V and J genes are TRBV7-9 and TRBJ2-1; 7 positions agree with TRBD1. The CDR3 has 13 residues. CDR1 and CDR2 from the germline V gene are SEHNR and FQNEAQ (reference sequence). Trimming at V came to 5 bases and at J to 4 bases, leaving 2 bases not matched to a gene. Here the CDR3 reads CASSLGQYNEQFF. CDR3 nucleotide sequence: TGTGCCAGCAGCCTGGGACAGTACAATGAGCAGTTCTTC.

The J gene is TRBJ1-1, the V gene TRBV6-5; the D is unclear. The V end lost 0 bases, the J end lost 5 bases, and 7 bases lay between the germline ends. The germline V gene encodes CDR1 MNHEY and CDR2 SVGAGI. The CDR3 is 13 amino acids. CDR3 region: CASSYSSRTEAFF. The CDR3 DNA reads TGTGCCAGCAGTTACTCGAGTCGGACTGAAGCTTTCTTT.

The rearrangement links TRBV6-6 to TRBJ2-7; possible D gene TRBD1, 5 bases. The length of the CDR3 is 15 residues. Germline V CDR1 and CDR2: MNHNY, SVGAGI (reference sequence). The V end lost 0 bases, the J end lost 2 bases, and 11 bases lay between the germline ends. CDR3 sequence (DNA): TGTGCCAGCAGTTACTCGACAGACGGCCCCTACGAGCAGTACTTC. Its protein is CASSYSTDGPYEQYF.

J is TRBJ1-1 and V is TRBV5-6; TRBD1 aligns across 12 bases. This CDR3 has 19 residues. After removal of 2 bases from V and 3 bases from J, the junction contained 14 bases not matched to a gene. The V gene's germline CDR1 is SGHDT and CDR2 YYEEEE. As DNA, the CDR3 is TGTGCCAGCAGCTTATATGATCCGGGACAGGGGGCTCGGTACACTGAAGCTTTCTTT. This translates into CASSLYDPGQGARYTEAFF.

This clone was counted once. The rearrangement uses TRBV6-5 and TRBJ2-1; TRBD2 might be the D (6 bases). V dropped 2 bases and J dropped 0 bases, with 8 bases sitting between them. This CDR3 comprises 15 residues. Germline assignment: CDR1 MNHEY and CDR2 SVGAGI. The CDR3 DNA reads TGTGCCAGCAGTTACGTGCGGGGCTCCTACAATGAGCAGTTCTTC. It yields the protein CASSYVRGSYNEQFF.

This clone appeared a few times. CDR3 in DNA: TGCAGTCCGGACAGTTACAATGAGCAGTTCTTC. It yields the protein CSPDSYNEQFF. This rearrangement joins TRBV20-1 to TRBJ2-1, with D maybe TRBD1 (6 bases). The germline CDR1 and CDR2 sequences are DFQATT and SNEGSKA (reference sequence). The CDR3 length is 11 residues. With 8 bases removed from V and 4 bases from J, the gap between germline ends came to 9 bases.

The count of this clone is one. V usage is TRBV9 and J usage is TRBJ2-5, with 8 nucleotides matching TRBD1. The CDR3 covers 14 residues. The V gene's germline CDR1 is SGDLS and CDR2 YYNGEE. With V trimmed by 4 bases and J by 11 bases, 13 bases remained unmatched. The CDR3 reads CASSPWTGYEEQYF. The CDR3 DNA is TGTGCCAGCAGCCCCTGGACAGGGTATGAGGAGCAGTACTTC.

V usage is TRBV4-2 and J usage is TRBJ2-7; D is ambiguous. The CDR3 runs 15 residues. Germline loops: CDR1 LGHNA, CDR2 YNFKEQ. V dropped 0 bases and J dropped 1 base, with 10 bases sitting between them. The CDR3 nucleotides read TGTGCCAGCAGCCAAGAATTAGCAGTATCCTACGAGCAGTACTTC. Translated: CASSQELAVSYEQYF.

For the CDR3, the DNA is TGCGCCAGCAGCCAAGATTTGGGCAGGGGCGACTACGAGCAGTACTTC. Protein product: CASSQDLGRGDYEQYF. This chain joins TRBV4-3 and TRBJ2-7, with D possibly matching TRBD1 (6 bases). V was shortened by 0 bases and J by 3 bases, with 15 bases between the two germline ends. Germline-derived CDR1 and CDR2 are LGHNA and YSLEER. The CDR3 runs to 16 residues.

The chain recombines TRBV9 with TRBJ2-3; 8 positions match TRBD1. Trimming cost V 0 bases and J 5 bases; bases outside gene matches: 8. CDR1 and CDR2 (germline): SGDLS, YYNGEE. This CDR3 region has 16 residues. The CDR3 sequence: CASSVGPGGLGDTQYF. CDR3 nucleotide sequence: TGTGCCAGCAGCGTAGGTCCAGGGGGCTTGGGAGATACGCAGTATTTT.